These 13 T cell receptor beta chains originate from one sample sequenced in a study of OX40 agonist ivuxolimab in advanced cancers. This table comes from immunoSEQ multiplex PCR, and its TCRdb copy is limited to in-frame clones, with some not included. Among around 50,000 clones listed, about nine tenths were seen once. Sample: CD4+ or CD8+ T cells sorted from blood, taken in a trial of the OX40 agonist ivuxolimab. The receptor set was obtained from an adult with an advanced solid tumor such as melanoma, head and neck, liver or kidney cancer.

CDR3 sequence: CASSADGSVDTQYF. The DNA of the CDR3 is TGTGCCAGTAGTGCTGACGGGAGTGTGGATACGCAGTATTTT. The chain is built from TRBV19 and TRBJ2-3; D is perhaps TRBD2 (6 bases). Germline values: CDR1 LNHDA, CDR2 SQIVND (reference sequence). Trimming removed 5 bases at V and 6 bases at J, with 15 bases between. This CDR3 comprises 14 residues.

The chain joins TRBV2 to TRBJ2-7, with TRBD1 matching 7 bases. The CDR3 is made up of 13 amino acids. Trimming removed 6 bases from V and 3 bases from J; junction bases left unmatched: 5. Germline V lookup: CDR1 SNHLY, CDR2 FYNNEI. This CDR3 is CASRPDRIYEQYV. The CDR3 DNA reads as TGTGCCAGCAGACCGGACAGGATCTACGAGCAGTACGTC.

The chain is built from TRBV13 and TRBJ2-1, with 11 nucleotides matching TRBD1. CDR3 size: 15 residues. CDR1 is PRHDT, CDR2 FYEKMQ, per germline (reference sequence). V gave up 6 bases and J gave up 7 bases; unmatched junction bases: 8. As DNA, the CDR3 is TGTGCCAGCAGTCCTACCGGGACAGGGGGGAATGAGCAGTTCTTC. Translated: CASSPTGTGGNEQFF.

The genes are TRBV2 and TRBJ2-3; a possible D gene is TRBD2 (5 bases). V dropped 4 bases and J dropped 5 bases, with 7 bases sitting between them. Germline assignment: CDR1 SNHLY and CDR2 FYNNEI. The CDR3 loop spans 12 amino acids. Written as DNA, the CDR3 is TGTGCCAGCAGTGGCGGAGGAGATACGCAGTATTTT. Its translation is CASSGGGDTQYF.

The chain links TRBV19 to TRBJ2-6; perhaps TRBD1 as D (5 bases). CDR1 is LNHDA, CDR2 SQIVND, per germline (reference sequence). CDR3 size: 18 residues. The V gene lost 4 bases and the J gene lost 0 bases, with 16 bases spanning the gap. CDR3 sequence: CASSTRTRGNSGANVLTF. For the CDR3, the DNA is TGTGCCAGTAGTACCAGGACAAGGGGCAACTCTGGGGCCAACGTCCTGACTTTC. The whole variable domain, remainder taken from reference TRBV19 and TRBJ2-6, is DGGITQSPKYLFRKEGQNVTLSCEQNLNHDAMYWYRQDPGQGLRLIYYSQIVNDFQKGDIAEGYSVSREKKESFPLTVTSAQKNPTAFYLCASSTRTRGNSGANVLTFGAGSRLTVL.

This chain connects TRBV7-9 to TRBJ1-1; D is uncertain. Per the germline V gene, CDR1 is SEHNR and CDR2 is FQNEAQ (reference sequence). The CDR3 sequence is 13 residues long. V dropped 5 bases and J dropped 4 bases, with 11 bases sitting between them. CDR3 region: CASSQSLGTEAFF. DNA for the CDR3: TGTGCCAGCAGCCAATCACTGGGCACTGAAGCTTTCTTT.

The chain carries TRBV30 and TRBJ1-5; D unclear. The CDR3 is 15 residues long. The ends were cut back, 2 bases at V and 2 bases at J, with 13 bases in the middle. CDR1 and CDR2 (germline): GTSNPN, SVGIG (reference sequence). The CDR3 region is CAWSPGRMRNQPQHF. The CDR3 coding sequence is TGTGCCTGGAGTCCGGGCCGGATGCGCAATCAGCCCCAGCATTTT.

Only a few counts were recorded for this clone. This sequence joins TRBV5-4 and TRBJ2-7; D is unclear. The germline V gene has CDR1 SGHNT and CDR2 YYREEE (reference sequence). V shed 1 base and J shed 1 base, with 6 bases lying between them. The CDR3 runs 13 residues. The CDR3 protein is CASSLSRSYEQYF. The CDR3 DNA reads as TGTGCCAGCAGCTTGTCCCGATCCTACGAGCAGTACTTC. The full variable domain, rest sourced from reference TRBV5-4 and TRBJ2-7, is ETGVTQSPTHLIKTRGQQVTLRCSSQSGHNTVSWYQQALGQGPQFIFQYYREEENGRGNFPPRFSGLQFPNYSSELNVNALELDDSALYLCASSLSRSYEQYFGPGTRLTVT.

The chain recombines TRBV4-2 with TRBJ1-1, with D perhaps matching TRBD1 (5 bases). The CDR3 extends over 14 amino acids. V was trimmed by 4 bases and J by 0 bases, leaving 9 bases between them. From germline, CDR1 is LGHNA and CDR2 YNFKEQ. The CDR3 loop is CASSPDTVNTEAFF. The CDR3 nucleotides are TGTGCCAGCAGCCCGGACACGGTGAACACTGAAGCTTTCTTT.

This clone was recorded only once. The chain joins TRBV9 to TRBJ2-3, with 8 positions matching TRBD2. This CDR3 region has 17 residues. Germline V gives CDR1 SGDLS, CDR2 YYNGEE. The trim removed 2 bases at V and 5 bases at J, leaving 13 bases unmatched. CDR3 amino acids: CASSVGSGTGGGDTQYF. The DNA for the CDR3 is TGTGCCAGCAGCGTGGGGTCGGGGACGGGAGGGGGAGATACGCAGTATTTT.

The chain couples TRBV7-2 to TRBJ2-7, with 9 nucleotides matching TRBD1. The junction had 12 bases not matched to a gene; V was cut back by 5 bases and J by 7 bases. Germline V gives CDR1 SGHTA, CDR2 FQGNSA. The CDR3 length is 15 residues. The CDR3 DNA sequence: TGTGCCAGCAGCAGTCGGGGACAGGGAAATCAGGAGCAGTACTTC. Amino acids: CASSSRGQGNQEQYF. Complete variable domain (other parts from reference TRBV7-2 and TRBJ2-7): GAGVSQSPSNKVTEKGKDVELRCDPISGHTALYWYRQSLGQGLEFLIYFQGNSAPDKSGLPSDRFSAERTGGSVSTLTIQRTQQEDSAVYLCASSSRGQGNQEQYFGPGTRLTVT.

V is TRBV7-6 and J is TRBJ1-4; no reliable D call. Germline lookup yields CDR1 SGHVS and CDR2 FNYEAQ. V was shortened by 5 bases and J by 6 bases, with 7 bases between the two germline ends. The CDR3 loop spans 12 amino acids. For the CDR3, the DNA is TGTGCCAGCAGCGAAACGCATGAAAAACTGTTTTTT. Translated: CASSETHEKLFF.

The chain employs TRBV9 and TRBJ1-2; TRBD1 is a possible D gene (6 bases). Trimming took 0 bases from V and 8 from J, leaving 14 bases between them. Germline lookup yields CDR1 SGDLS and CDR2 YYNGEE. This CDR3 has 14 amino acids. The chain's CDR3 is CASSVGTANGGYTF. The CDR3 nucleotides are TGTGCCAGCAGCGTAGGGACAGCCAATGGGGGCTACACCTTC.